A selection of T cell receptor beta chains follows, all from one sample in a study of blood T cell repertoires in COVID-19. Data came from immunoSEQ multiplex PCR; TCRdb stores just in-frame clones and leaves some out. Of about 190,000 clones in the sample, roughly four fifths are singletons; the top ten hold roughly 6.6%. The sequenced sample was peripheral blood. The receptors come from a woman in her thirties or forties with acute or convalescent COVID-19. The CDR3 runs from the conserved cysteine through the conserved F or W. A D gene is named only where the DNA matches it firmly. Clone sizes are given selectively: once, few, many, or a class where the clone is expanded.

TRBJ2-7	NA	TRBV28	NA	CASTNYPSYEQYF	TGTGCCAGCACCAACTATCCCTCCTACGAGCAGTACTTC
TRBJ2-3	NA	TRBV5-1	TRBD1	CASSLGQGAIDTQYF	TGCGCCAGCAGCTTGGGACAGGGGGCTATAGATACGCAGTATTTT
TRBJ2-7	NA	TRBV30	TRBD2	CATSGGGASFYEQYF	TGTGCGACCTCGGGGGGGGGCGCGTCTTTCTACGAGCAGTACTTC
TRBJ1-2	NA	TRBV5-1	NA	CASSLEQGNYGYTF	TGCGCCAGCAGCTTGGAACAGGGAAACTATGGCTACACCTTC
TRBJ2-3	NA	TRBV19	TRBD1	CASSIRGGRTDTQYF	TGTGCCAGTAGTATAAGAGGGGGCCGAACAGATACGCAGTATTTT
TRBJ2-2	NA	TRBV13	NA	CASSLGSRGTGELFF	TGTGCCAGCAGCTTAGGCTCCCGGGGCACCGGGGAGCTGTTTTTT
TRBJ2-1	NA	TRBV14	TRBD1	CASSARQGSSYNEQFF	TGTGCCAGCAGCGCGCGACAGGGGAGCTCCTACAATGAGCAGTTCTTC
TRBJ1-2	NA	TRBV14	TRBD1	CASSPYRGSNYGYTF	TGTGCCAGCAGCCCATACAGGGGGTCTAACTATGGCTACACCTTC
TRBJ1-6	NA	TRBV30	TRBD1	CAYNRDSNSPLHF	TGTGCCTATAACCGGGACAGCAATTCACCCCTCCACTTT
TRBJ1-6	NA	TRBV19	NA	CASSIQSTRGDSPLHF	TGTGCCAGTAGTATCCAGTCCACCCGGGGGGATTCACCCCTCCACTTT
TRBJ2-7	NA	TRBV2	NA	CASSGTYLGEQYF	TGTGCCAGCAGTGGGACTTACTTGGGCGAGCAGTACTTC
TRBJ2-1	few	TRBV23-1	TRBD1	CASSQWDRAGFNEQFF	TGCGCCAGCAGTCAATGGGACAGGGCGGGTTTTAATGAGCAGTTCTTC
TRBJ1-6	NA	TRBV7-9	NA	CASSFLGSPLHF	TGTGCCAGCAGCTTTTTGGGCTCACCCCTCCACTTT
TRBJ1-1	NA	TRBV7-9	NA	CASNNRVNTEAFF	TGTGCCAGCAACAACCGGGTGAACACTGAAGCTTTCTTT
TRBJ1-5	NA	TRBV29-1	NA	CSVGAGPIDQPQHF	TGCAGTGTCGGGGCGGGGCCCATCGATCAGCCCCAGCATTTT
TRBJ1-3	once	TRBV19	NA	CASTPAGWAPSGNTIYF	TGTGCCAGTACCCCAGCGGGGTGGGCCCCCTCTGGAAACACCATATATTTT
TRBJ2-5	NA	TRBV24-1	NA	CATSDPRPTGSQETQYF	TGTGCCACCAGTGATCCACGACCGACAGGCTCACAAGAGACCCAGTACTTC
TRBJ2-1	NA	TRBV9	TRBD1	CASSPTGGSYNEQFF	TGTGCCAGCAGCCCTACAGGGGGGTCCTACAATGAGCAGTTCTTC
TRBJ2-5	NA	TRBV6-5	TRBD1	CASSDRQGETQYF	TGTGCCAGCTCGGACAGGCAAGGAGAGACCCAGTACTTC
TRBJ1-6	NA	TRBV7-2	TRBD1	CASSSQGVLVNSPLHF	TGTGCCAGCAGCTCCCAGGGGGTACTTGTTAATTCACCCCTCCACTTT
TRBJ2-2	NA	TRBV28	TRBD2	CASSLRWQAGGNAGELFF	TGTGCCAGCAGTTTAAGGTGGCAAGCGGGAGGAAACGCCGGGGAGCTGTTTTTT
TRBJ2-2	NA	TRBV5-6	NA	CASSFGRNTGELFF	TGTGCCAGCAGCTTCGGTAGAAACACCGGGGAGCTGTTTTTT
TRBJ1-4	NA	TRBV9	NA	CASSAGHANEKLFF	TGTGCCAGCAGCGCGGGACATGCAAATGAAAAACTGTTTTTT
TRBJ1-4	NA	TRBV28	TRBD1	CASSTSQGKGNEKLFF	TGTGCCAGCAGCACTTCACAGGGGAAAGGGAATGAAAAACTGTTTTTT
TRBJ1-6	few	TRBV2	NA	CASRGSRGASPLHF	TGTGCCAGCCGGGGGTCAAGGGGCGCTTCCCCCCTCCACTTT
TRBJ1-3	NA	TRBV6-6	NA	CASSYIGFGGGNTIYF	TGTGCCAGCAGTTACATCGGTTTCGGGGGAGGAAACACCATATATTTT
TRBJ2-1	NA	TRBV15	TRBD2	CATSRDVAGFGHNEQFF	TGTGCCACCAGCAGAGATGTAGCGGGGTTTGGACACAATGAGCAGTTCTTC
TRBJ1-2	NA	TRBV7-2	NA	CASSLHRQDGYTF	TGTGCCAGCAGCTTACATCGACAGGATGGCTACACCTTC
TRBJ1-4	NA	TRBV3-1/TRBV3-2	NA	CASFRFPGEGCGEKLFF	TGTGCCAGCTTCCGATTCCCAGGGGAGGGGTGTGGTGAAAAACTGTTTTTT
TRBJ2-3	NA	TRBV7-2	TRBD2	CASTISGGATDTQYF	TGTGCCAGTACCATTAGCGGGGGGGCCACAGATACGCAGTATTTT
TRBJ1-3	NA	TRBV28	NA	CASSSWTVSGNTIYF	TGTGCCAGCAGTTCTTGGACAGTCTCTGGAAACACCATATATTTT
TRBJ2-4	NA	TRBV5-1	TRBD1	CASSLGQGAPGLAKNIQYF	TGCGCCAGCAGCTTAGGACAGGGGGCCCCTGGTCTAGCCAAAAACATTCAGTACTTC
TRBJ2-1	NA	TRBV5-1	TRBD2	CASSLARASGGAEGLLGSYNEQFF	TGCGCCAGCAGCTTGGCCCGGGCTAGCGGGGGGGCAGAGGGATTGCTAGGCTCCTACAATGAGCAGTTCTTC
TRBJ2-1	NA	TRBV5-3	TRBD2	CARSLNQTSGRKPYNEQFF	TGTGCCAGAAGCTTAAATCAGACTAGCGGGAGGAAGCCCTACAATGAGCAGTTCTTC
TRBJ2-4	few	TRBV6-5	NA	CASSTQPREDIQYF	TGTGCCAGCAGCACCCAACCAAGGGAGGACATTCAGTACTTC
TRBJ1-5	NA	TRBV29-1	NA	CSVGPGGNQPQHF	TGCAGCGTCGGCCCCGGAGGCAATCAGCCCCAGCATTTT
TRBJ2-5	NA	TRBV5-4	TRBD2	CASSASGSDLETQYF	TGTGCCAGCAGCGCCAGCGGGAGCGATTTGGAGACCCAGTACTTC
TRBJ1-4	NA	TRBV4-2	NA	CASSKTSGLGEKLFF	TGTGCCAGCAGCAAAACCTCGGGACTCGGTGAAAAACTGTTTTTT
TRBJ1-5	NA	TRBV5-1	NA	CASSSGEGIEPQHF	TGCGCCAGCAGCTCGGGAGAGGGCATTGAGCCCCAGCATTTT
TRBJ2-5	NA	TRBV5-4	TRBD2	CASSLEPLAGGGGETQYF	TGTGCCAGCAGCTTGGAGCCCCTAGCGGGAGGGGGCGGAGAGACCCAGTACTTC
TRBJ1-2	NA	TRBV3-1/TRBV3-2	NA	CASSQEGSGNGYTF	TGTGCCAGCAGCCAAGAGGGTTCAGGAAATGGCTACACCTTC
TRBJ2-7	NA	TRBV7-2	NA	CASSLWVAASYEQYF	TGTGCCAGCAGCTTATGGGTAGCGGCCTCCTACGAGCAGTACTTC
TRBJ2-1	NA	TRBV7-9	NA	CASSLVISVQEQFF	TGTGCCAGCAGCTTAGTTATTTCGGTACAGGAGCAGTTCTTC
TRBJ1-3	NA	TRBV28	NA	CASSPAGLNTIYF	TGTGCCAGCAGTCCCGCCGGGTTAAACACCATATATTTT
TRBJ2-2	NA	TRBV7-9	TRBD1	CASRTGPNTGELFF	TGTGCCAGTAGGACAGGTCCGAACACCGGGGAGCTGTTTTTT
TRBJ2-7	NA	TRBV12-3/TRBV12-4	NA	CASRSRETYEQYF	TGTGCCAGCAGGAGCCGGGAGACCTACGAGCAGTACTTC
TRBJ2-1	NA	TRBV5-1	TRBD2	CASSGTGTSGSNEQFF	TGCGCCAGCAGCGGGACCGGGACTAGCGGGAGCAATGAGCAGTTCTTC
TRBJ2-1	NA	TRBV12-5	TRBD2	CASGLISGGGMDEQFF	TGTGCTAGTGGTTTGATTAGCGGGGGGGGCATGGATGAGCAGTTCTTC
TRBJ2-6	NA	TRBV18	NA	CASSSTDKGFGSGANVLTF	TGTGCCAGCTCATCCACCGACAAGGGGTTCGGGAGTGGGGCCAACGTCCTGACTTTC
TRBJ2-7	NA	TRBV5-1	TRBD1	CASRTSDRRSYEQYF	TGCGCCAGCAGGACCTCGGACAGGCGCTCCTACGAGCAGTACTTC
TRBJ2-3	NA	TRBV7-8	TRBD2	CASSFLAGDTQYF	TGTGCCAGCAGCTTCTTAGCGGGAGATACGCAGTATTTT
TRBJ2-1	once	TRBV5-1	NA	CASSLAGVASYNEQFF	TGCGCCAGCAGCTTGGCCGGGGTAGCGTCCTACAATGAGCAGTTCTTC
TRBJ1-5	once	TRBV11-3	NA	CAIREAQPQHF	TGTGCCATCCGGGAGGCTCAGCCCCAGCATTTT
TRBJ2-7	NA	TRBV5-1	TRBD1	CASSWPTGTYEQYF	TGCGCCAGCAGCTGGCCGACAGGGACCTACGAGCAGTACTTC